These 24 T cell receptor beta chains share one sample of origin, sequenced in a study of response to subunit inactivated influenza vaccine. TCRdb processed the RT-PCR reads anew with MiXCR; each CDR3 protein has one entry. The sample includes about 520,000 distinct CDR3 sequences, approximately 24% seen only once; the top ten take 1.5% to 2%. Source: CD4+ T cells sorted from PBMCs, taken about 5 days after vaccination. The source is a man aged 45-65 years who received an inactivated influenza vaccine.

This chain links TRBV6-1 with TRBJ2-1; a weak D match, TRBD2 (5 bases). The germline V and J ends were trimmed by 2 bases and 1 base, with 12 bases remaining between them. This CDR3 is built from 16 residues. Germline CDR1 is MNHNS and CDR2 is SASEGT. CDR3 coding DNA: TGTGCCAGCAGTGAAAGCGGACTCGGATCCTACAATGAGCAGTTCTTC. Translating it yields CASSESGLGSYNEQFF.

The chain joins TRBV12-1 to TRBJ2-3; the D call in the table, TRBD2, was not verified against the DNA. TRBV12-1 is deemed a pseudogene. CDR3 length: 15 residues. The CDR3 here is CASSFATGVTDTQYF. The CDR3 nucleotides are TGTGCCAGCAGCTTTGCGACGGGAGTCACAGATACGCAGTATTTT.

The chain has TRBV7-9 and TRBJ1-4; tentative D call: TRBD1 (5 bases). V was clipped by 5 bases and J by 7 bases, with 11 bases between them. CDR1 is SEHNR, CDR2 FQNEAQ, per germline (reference sequence). The CDR3 runs to 13 residues. CDR3 in DNA: TGTGCCAGCAGCCCTGGACAAGGTGAAAAACTGTTTTTT. Its translation: CASSPGQGEKLFF.

The V gene is TRBV5-1, the J gene TRBJ1-3; D might be TRBD1 (6 bases). CDR3 length equals 19 residues. Looked up from germline, CDR1 is SGHRS and CDR2 is YFSETQ. V was cut by 0 bases and J by 0 bases, with 19 bases left in between. The CDR3 DNA follows: TGCGCCAGCAGCTTGGTGGTGACGACAGGATCCGCCTCTGGAAACACCATATATTTT. Its protein is CASSLVVTTGSASGNTIYF.

The chain carries TRBV5-1 and TRBJ2-5, with 9 bases matching TRBD1. V lost 4 bases, J lost 1 base, and 5 bases stayed unmatched. The CDR3 is 15 amino acids. Germline V lookup: CDR1 SGHRS, CDR2 YFSETQ. As DNA, the CDR3 is TGCGCCAGCAGCCGGGGACAGGGATTCCAAGAGACCCAGTACTTC. Its translation: CASSRGQGFQETQYF.

This rearrangement joins TRBV2 to TRBJ2-1, with a tentative D call TRBD1 (6 bases). The CDR3 is 17 amino acids. The V end was cut by 6 bases, the J end by 0 bases, with 18 bases between. CDR1 and CDR2 (germline): SNHLY, FYNNEI. CDR3 loop: CASRPRTVTSSYNEQFF. The CDR3 region has the DNA TGTGCCAGCAGACCCAGGACAGTTACGAGCTCCTACAATGAGCAGTTCTTC.

The chain links TRBV7-2 to TRBJ1-3; the match to TRBD1 covers 10 bases. With V trimmed by 3 bases and J by 1 base, 6 bases remained unmatched. Germline CDR1 is SGHTA and CDR2 is FQGNSA. CDR3 size: 17 residues. The CDR3 sequence: CASSFSGTGASGNTIYF. In nucleotides, the CDR3 is TGTGCCAGCAGCTTCAGTGGGACAGGGGCATCTGGAAACACCATATATTTT.

The chain employs TRBV6-5 and TRBJ1-1; D is possibly TRBD1 (5 bases). This CDR3 has 14 amino acids. The V end was cut by 0 bases, the J end by 4 bases, with 9 bases between. Germline V CDR1 and CDR2: MNHEY, SVGAGI. The CDR3 nucleotides read TGTGCCAGCAGTTACTCGGGAAGGGGCACTGAAGCTTTCTTT. This codes for CASSYSGRGTEAFF.

A few counts support this clonotype. The rearrangement uses TRBV20-1 and TRBJ2-5; D unresolved. This CDR3 contains 13 residues. The ends were cut back, 2 bases at V and 1 base at J, with 8 bases in the middle. CDR1 and CDR2 (germline): DFQATT, SNEGSKA (reference sequence). The CDR3 DNA reads as TGCAGTGCTAGACGGCTGGGCCAAGAGACCCAGTACTTC. It translates to CSARRLGQETQYF.

This clonotype was detected only once. Here the CDR3 reads CASSELGQGVSPLHF. CDR3 nucleotide sequence: TGCGCCAGCAGTGAGCTGGGACAGGGGGTTTCACCCCTCCACTTT. This chain joins TRBV10-2 and TRBJ1-6, with 11 bases aligning to TRBD1. J lost 9 bases, V lost 2 bases, and 3 bases had no gene match. Looked up from germline, CDR1 is WSHSY and CDR2 is SAAADI. The CDR3 extends over 15 amino acids.

This clonotype was picked up a small number of times. J is TRBJ1-5 and V is TRBV20-1; D possibly corresponds to TRBD1 (5 bases). Germline lookup yields CDR1 DFQATT and CDR2 SNEGSKA (reference sequence). Trimming removed 5 bases at V and 5 bases at J, with 10 bases between. CDR3 length: 12 residues. The CDR3 here is CSAARVDQPQHF. In nucleotides, the CDR3 is TGCAGTGCTGCCAGGGTGGATCAGCCCCAGCATTTT.

With regard to this clonotype: The junction departs from the called germline gene at one end, perhaps through a read error. The rearrangement joins TRBV6-6 to TRBJ1-1, with D perhaps matching TRBD1 (5 bases). The CDR3 sequence is 11 residues long. The V gene's germline CDR1 is MNHNY and CDR2 SVGAGI (reference sequence). Here the CDR3 reads CTSSYRQLAFF. DNA for the CDR3: TGTACCAGCAGTTACCGACAGCTTGCTTTCTTT.

This clonotype was observed a few times. The gene calls are TRBV20-1 and TRBJ1-6, with D maybe TRBD1 (6 bases). The CDR3 covers 16 residues. Trimming stripped 3 bases from V and 5 bases from J, with 17 bases between. Germline V CDR1 and CDR2: DFQATT, SNEGSKA (reference sequence). DNA for the CDR3: TGCAGTGCTAGCCCCCCGACAGGCGTCAATAATTCACCCCTCCACTTT. It is translated as CSASPPTGVNNSPLHF.

This clonotype has a handful of counts. The chain employs TRBV7-2 and TRBJ1-6; D is unclear. CDR3 length: 12 amino acids. Germline V gene data show CDR1 as SGHTA and CDR2 as FQGNSA. Trimming took off 2 bases at V and 13 bases at J, with 9 bases between the two ends. The CDR3 loop reads CASSLTASPLHF. The CDR3 DNA reads TGTGCCAGCAGCTTAACCGCCTCGCCCCTCCACTTT. The complete variable domain, with remaining parts taken from reference TRBV7-2 and TRBJ1-6, reads GAGVSQSPSNKVTEKGKDVELRCDPISGHTALYWYRQSLGQGLEFLIYFQGNSAPDKSGLPSDRFSAERTGGSVSTLTIQRTQQEDSAVYLCASSLTASPLHFGNGTRLTVT.

This clonotype was counted only a few times. The genes are TRBV6-2 or TRBV6-3 and TRBJ2-1, with TRBD2 matching over 14 bases. V shed 6 bases, J shed 0 bases, and the junction held 16 bases outside the gene matches. Looked up from germline, CDR1 is MNHEY and CDR2 is SVGEGT. This CDR3 comprises 21 residues. CDR3 protein: CASSPIPPGLAGVSSYNEQFF. In DNA, the CDR3 is TGTGCCAGCAGCCCCATCCCTCCGGGACTAGCGGGGGTAAGCTCCTACAATGAGCAGTTCTTC.

The chain links TRBV30 to TRBJ2-7; 9 positions match TRBD1. The CDR3 has 12 residues. V gave up 7 bases and J gave up 4 bases; unmatched junction bases: 5. Germline CDR1 is GTSNPN and CDR2 is SVGIG (reference sequence). The CDR3 DNA is TGTGCCTCGGGACAGGGAGGATACGAGCAGTACTTC. As protein: CASGQGGYEQYF.

The chain is built from TRBV5-6 and TRBJ2-1; weak D call: TRBD1 (6 bases). Germline CDR1 and CDR2: SGHDT and YYEEEE. This CDR3 region has 17 residues. Trimming removed 3 bases from V and 3 bases from J, with 19 bases in between. The CDR3 here is CASSSRHRAPDYNEQFF. The CDR3 DNA reads as TGTGCCAGCAGCTCACGACACAGGGCCCCGGACTACAATGAGCAGTTCTTC.

The chain joins TRBV6-1 to TRBJ2-7; the match to TRBD2 covers 11 bases. The germline gives CDR1 MNHNS, CDR2 SASEGT. The CDR3 extends over 15 amino acids. The trim removed 4 bases at V and 3 bases at J, leaving 5 bases unmatched. CDR3 nucleotide sequence: TGTGCCAGCAGTGGGAAGGGACTAGCGGACTACGAGCAGTACTTC. This sequence encodes CASSGKGLADYEQYF.

The J gene is TRBJ2-2, the V gene TRBV4-1; D is unclear. Germline CDR1 reads MGHRA; CDR2 reads YSYEKL. This CDR3 contains 14 residues. The V and J ends lost 4 bases and 4 bases respectively, with 10 bases between them. The CDR3 DNA reads as TGCGCCAGCAGCCGTGGGGTCGCCACCGGGGAGCTGTTTTTT. Translating gives CASSRGVATGELFF.

The chain employs TRBV4-3 and TRBJ2-1, with TRBD2 identical over 12 bases. Germline V gene sequence: CDR1 LGHNA, CDR2 YSLEER. The V gene end was trimmed by 5 bases and the J gene end by 4 bases; junction bases not matched to a gene: 9. This CDR3 spans 17 amino acids. The CDR3 sequence: CASSTQGLAGYYNEQFF. CDR3 sequence (DNA): TGCGCCAGCAGCACTCAAGGACTAGCGGGATATTACAATGAGCAGTTCTTC.

A few counts support this clonotype. The gene calls are TRBV20-1 and TRBJ1-5, with 8 bases fitting TRBD1. Germline trimming cut 3 bases from V and 5 bases from J; bases unmatched to any gene: 6. This CDR3 spans 14 amino acids. Per the germline V gene, CDR1 is DFQATT and CDR2 is SNEGSKA (reference sequence). The CDR3 sequence is CSASVGQVDQPQHF. The CDR3 region has the DNA TGCAGTGCTAGTGTGGGACAGGTAGATCAGCCCCAGCATTTT.

This clonotype was counted between two and nine times. The V and J genes are TRBV16 and TRBJ2-1; either TRBD1 or TRBD2 may fit D (5 bases each). The length of the CDR3 is 16 residues. The V end lost 1 base, the J end lost 0 bases, and 10 bases lay between the germline ends. Looked up from germline, CDR1 is KGHSY and CDR2 is FQNENV. The CDR3 bases are TGTGCCAGCAGCCAATGGGGGACGTACTCCTACAATGAGCAGTTCTTC. This encodes CASSQWGTYSYNEQFF.

This rearrangement joins TRBV4-1 to TRBJ2-6; D gene unclear. The germline gives CDR1 MGHRA, CDR2 YSYEKL. The CDR3 covers 14 residues. V shed 3 bases and J shed 0 bases, with 3 bases lying between them. The CDR3 loop is CASSHNSGANVLTF. CDR3 in DNA: TGCGCCAGCAGCCATAACTCTGGGGCCAACGTCCTGACTTTC.

The chain couples TRBV18 to TRBJ1-2; 9 positions agree with TRBD1. Germline CDR1 KGHSH, CDR2 LQKENI. J lost 4 bases, V lost 4 bases, and 16 bases had no gene match. This CDR3 is 18 amino acids long. The CDR3 bases are TGTGCCAGCTCACGACGCCAAATATTACAGGGGGCCAGCTATGGCTACACCTTC. Residues: CASSRRQILQGASYGYTF.